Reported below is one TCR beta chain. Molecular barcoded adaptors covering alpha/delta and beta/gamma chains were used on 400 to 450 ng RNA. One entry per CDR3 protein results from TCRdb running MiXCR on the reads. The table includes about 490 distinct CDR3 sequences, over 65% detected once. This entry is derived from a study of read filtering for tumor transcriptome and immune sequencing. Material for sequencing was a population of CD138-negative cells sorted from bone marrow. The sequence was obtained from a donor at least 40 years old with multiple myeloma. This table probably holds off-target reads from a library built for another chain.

The DNA of the CDR3 is TGCGCCAGCAGCCAAGATAAGGCGTCCGGAGACAATGAGCAGTTCTTC. Protein: CASSQDKASGDNEQFF. The chain is built from TRBV4-3 and TRBJ2-1; D uncertain. The CDR3 runs to 16 residues. The germline V and J ends were trimmed by 0 bases and 5 bases, with 14 bases remaining between them. Germline CDR1 LGHNA, CDR2 YSLEER.